A single sample is the source of the 27 T cell receptor beta chains below, sequenced in a study of glioma-infiltrating T cells after dendritic cell vaccination. TCRdb's copy holds only in-frame clones and misses some; the assay was immunoSEQ multiplex PCR. The data show around 83,000 clones, 85% seen once. This sample's time point: after dendritic cell vaccination, including at tumor progression/relapse. The material sequenced was blood, taken after dendritic cell vaccination. These receptors all stem from a human donor with glioblastoma.

This clone was detected a few times. The chain couples TRBV18 to TRBJ2-7; 7 bases match TRBD2. The CDR3 spans 12 residues. Looked up from germline, CDR1 is KGHSH and CDR2 is LQKENI. The junction had 4 bases not matched to a gene; V was cut back by 6 bases and J by 5 bases. Here the CDR3 reads CASSRAGDEQYF. The CDR3 coding sequence is TGTGCCAGCTCCCGGGCGGGAGACGAGCAGTACTTC. Full variable domain (remainder filled in from reference TRBV18 and TRBJ2-7): NAGVMQNPRHLVRRRGQEARLRCSPMKGHSHVYWYRQLPEEGLKFMVYLQKENIIDESGMPKERFSAEFPKEGPSILRIQQVVRGDSAAYFCASSRAGDEQYFGPGTRLTVT.

The rearrangement uses TRBV6-5 and TRBJ2-1, with D possibly matching TRBD2 (6 bases). The CDR3 sequence is 15 residues long. CDR1 and CDR2 from the germline V gene are MNHEY and SVGAGI. V was cut by 5 bases and J by 9 bases, with 20 bases left in between. CDR3 sequence (DNA): TGTGCCAGCAGTCCGGGACTCGGCGCATGGGGTGAGCAGTTCTTC. Its translation: CASSPGLGAWGEQFF.

This sequence joins TRBV10-1 and TRBJ2-1, with TRBD2 identical over 13 bases. The CDR3 is 15 residues long. The germline V gene encodes CDR1 WNHNN and CDR2 SYGVQD (reference sequence). Unmatched junction bases numbered 4, after V lost 5 bases and J lost 6 bases. The CDR3 nucleotides are TGCGCCAGCAGTCCCTGGACTAGCGGGGGCAATGAGCAGTTCTTC. Residues: CASSPWTSGGNEQFF.

Concerning this clone itself: Its ends do not fully match the called genes, so a read error is possible. This rearrangement joins TRBV7-9 to TRBJ2-1, with D unresolved. Germline values: CDR1 SEHNR, CDR2 FQNEAQ (reference sequence). This CDR3 region has 9 residues. CDR3 nucleotide sequence: TGTGCCAGCAGCTTTCCTATAGTCTTC. Its protein is CASSFPIVF. Looking up the rest from reference TRBV7-9 and TRBJ2-1 gives the full variable domain: DTGVSQNPRHKITKRGQNVTFRCDPISEHNRLYWYRQTLGQGPEFLTYFQNEAQLEKSRLLSDRFSAERPKGSFSTLEIQRTEQGDSAMYLCASSFPIVFGPGTRLTVL.

In DNA form, the CDR3 reads TGTGCCAGCAGCTTAGCGTGGCAGATCGCTGAAGCTTTCTTT. Its protein product is CASSLAWQIAEAFF. The chain combines TRBV7-9 with TRBJ1-1; no clear D gene. The CDR3 length is 14 residues. V was clipped by 0 bases and J by 6 bases, with 11 bases between them. The germline CDR1 and CDR2 sequences are SEHNR and FQNEAQ (reference sequence).

As concerns this clone: The DNA is omitted, as the CDR3 cannot be located on it reliably, and the CDR3 follows TCRdb's listing. This chain joins TRBV28 and TRBJ2-3; TRBD1 is the table's D call, not checked against the DNA. Germline V gives CDR1 MDHEN, CDR2 SYDVKM. The CDR3 spans 18 amino acids, including both terminal residues. CDR3 amino acids: CASSSSVWRATGRDTQYF.

For this clone: This sample also contains other DNA sequences that code for the same CDR3. The V call is TRBV7-9, the J call TRBJ2-2; 8 bases fit TRBD1. Germline values: CDR1 SEHNR, CDR2 FQNEAQ (reference sequence). V lost 6 bases to trimming and J lost 3 bases; unmatched junction nucleotides: 3. The CDR3 spans 14 residues. The CDR3 nucleotides are TGTGCCAGCAGGACGGACAGGGACACCGGGGAGCTGTTTTTT. Its protein product is CASRTDRDTGELFF.

This clone was counted a single time. This chain joins TRBV19 and TRBJ1-2, with 7 positions matching TRBD1. Per the germline V gene, CDR1 is LNHDA and CDR2 is SQIVND (reference sequence). There are 16 residues in the CDR3. The trim removed 4 bases at V and 0 bases at J, leaving 8 bases unmatched. The CDR3 nucleotides are TGTGCCAGTAGTACATGGACAGGCGCCGCTAACTATGGCTACACCTTC. Its translation: CASSTWTGAANYGYTF. Looking up the rest from reference TRBV19 and TRBJ1-2 gives the full variable domain: DGGITQSPKYLFRKEGQNVTLSCEQNLNHDAMYWYRQDPGQGLRLIYYSQIVNDFQKGDIAEGYSVSREKKESFPLTVTSAQKNPTAFYLCASSTWTGAANYGYTFGSGTRLTVV.

The genes are TRBV9 and TRBJ2-3; 13 bases line up with TRBD2. The CDR3 length is 15 residues. Germline V gene data show CDR1 as SGDLS and CDR2 as YYNGEE. J gave up 10 bases and V 0 bases, and 5 bases lay outside the gene matches. In nucleotides, the CDR3 is TGTGCCAGCAGCGTAGGACTAGCGGGGGGAGAGGCGCAGTATTTT. This translates into CASSVGLAGGEAQYF. Combining the CDR3 with reference TRBV9 and TRBJ2-3 gives the whole variable domain DSGVTQTPKHLITATGQRVTLRCSPRSGDLSVYWYQQSLDQGLQFLIQYYNGEERAKGNILERFSAQQFPDLHSELNLSSLELGDSALYFCASSVGLAGGEAQYFGPGTRLTVL.

CDR3 sequence reads: CASSPDSNYGYTF. The CDR3 DNA reads as TGTGCCAGCTCACCGGACAGCAACTATGGCTACACCTTC. The genes are TRBV18 and TRBJ1-2; D possibly corresponds to TRBD1 (6 bases). V was cut by 3 bases and J by 2 bases, with 7 bases left in between. Germline lookup yields CDR1 KGHSH and CDR2 LQKENI. CDR3 size: 13 residues.

For the CDR3, the DNA is TGTGCCAGCAGCCTTACAGGGGTGGGGGAGCAGTACTTC. It codes for CASSLTGVGEQYF. The chain uses TRBV7-3 and TRBJ2-7; 7 nucleotides agree with TRBD1. Per the germline V gene, CDR1 is SGHTA and CDR2 is FQGTGA. With 5 bases clipped from V and 7 bases from J, the junction kept 8 bases outside the gene matches. CDR3 length: 13 amino acids.

This chain connects TRBV6-1 to TRBJ1-5; no definite D call. Looked up from germline, CDR1 is MNHNS and CDR2 is SASEGT. This CDR3 is 12 amino acids long. The germline V and J ends were trimmed by 8 bases and 1 base, with 6 bases remaining between them. The CDR3 nucleotides read TGTGCCAGCCCCGGGAGCAATCAGCCCCAGCATTTT. Protein sequence: CASPGSNQPQHF.

This clone was picked up a small number of times. The gene calls are TRBV19 and TRBJ2-1; 11 positions match TRBD2. The CDR3 is made up of 15 amino acids. The trim removed 8 bases at V and 5 bases at J, leaving 8 bases unmatched. Germline V CDR1 and CDR2: LNHDA, SQIVND (reference sequence). The CDR3 DNA follows: TGTGCCAGTCGGACTAGCGGGCGACGTCACAATGAGCAGTTCTTC. It yields the protein CASRTSGRRHNEQFF.

J is TRBJ2-2 and V is TRBV11-1; no reliable D call. CDR1 SGHAT and CDR2 FQDESV come from the germline V gene (reference sequence). Trimming removed 5 bases from V and 8 bases from J, with 6 bases in between. The CDR3 spans 11 residues. The CDR3 spells CASSHSGELFF. CDR3 DNA sequence: TGTGCCAGCAGCCATTCAGGGGAGCTGTTTTTT.

The chain couples TRBV5-4 to TRBJ1-2; a possible D gene is TRBD1 (6 bases). The CDR3 spans 15 residues. Germline CDR1 and CDR2: SGHNT and YYREEE (reference sequence). The V and J ends lost 0 bases and 4 bases respectively, with 13 bases between them. The CDR3 nucleotides read TGTGCCAGCAGCTTGGGAACAGGGAGTAGCTATGGCTACACCTTC. The encoded protein is CASSLGTGSSYGYTF.

This sequence joins TRBV9 and TRBJ1-4; D gene unclear. V was pared by 1 base and J by 4 bases, with 11 bases between. The germline CDR1 and CDR2 sequences are SGDLS and YYNGEE. The CDR3 sequence is 15 residues long. The CDR3 sequence: CASSVMDGLNEKLFF. The CDR3 DNA sequence: TGTGCCAGCAGCGTAATGGACGGACTTAATGAAAAACTGTTTTTT.

The chain recombines TRBV19 with TRBJ2-5; 13 bases fit TRBD2. Germline trimming cut 10 bases from V and 4 bases from J; bases unmatched to any gene: 6. Germline V lookup: CDR1 LNHDA, CDR2 SQIVND (reference sequence). The CDR3 totals 14 residues. The CDR3 region has the DNA TGTGCCACGAAGACTAGCGGGAGGAGAGAGACCCAGTACTTC. It codes for CATKTSGRRETQYF.

The CDR3 loop reads CASSPPSGREYEQYF. The DNA for the CDR3 is TGTGCCAGCTCACCACCTAGCGGGAGGGAGTACGAGCAGTACTTC. The chain links TRBV18 to TRBJ2-7; TRBD2 agrees at 11 bases. V trimming: 0 bases; J trimming: 4 bases; junction bases outside the gene matches: 2. Germline CDR1 and CDR2: KGHSH and LQKENI. This CDR3 contains 15 residues.

The chain recombines TRBV9 with TRBJ2-1; weak D call: TRBD1 (5 bases). Germline V gives CDR1 SGDLS, CDR2 YYNGEE. This CDR3 contains 12 residues. Deletions cut 1 base from V and 9 bases from J, with 8 bases between. CDR3 region: CASSVRGTEQFF. The DNA of the CDR3 is TGTGCCAGCAGCGTAAGGGGAACTGAGCAGTTCTTC.

The chain links TRBV11-1 to TRBJ1-1; D gene ambiguous. V shed 5 bases and J shed 10 bases, with 14 bases lying between them. Germline-derived CDR1 and CDR2 are SGHAT and FQDESV (reference sequence). The CDR3 runs 12 residues. CDR3 protein: CASSPVPRRAFF. CDR3 nucleotide sequence: TGTGCCAGCAGCCCCGTTCCTAGGCGAGCTTTCTTT.

V gene TRBV27 combines with J gene TRBJ2-1; TRBD1 matches 9 bases. The ends lost 4 bases at V and 8 bases at J; junction bases unmatched: 6. This CDR3 region has 14 residues. The germline CDR1 and CDR2 sequences are MNHEY and SMNVEV (reference sequence). The CDR3 nucleotides are TGTGCCAGCAGTTGGGGACAGGGTAAAGATGAGCAGTTCTTC. This translates into CASSWGQGKDEQFF.

This clone was seen only once. The chain links TRBV6-6 to TRBJ2-1, with 9 bases lining up with TRBD2. The CDR3 runs 16 residues. V dropped 6 bases and J dropped 8; count of bases not matched to a gene: 14. The germline V gene encodes CDR1 MNHNY and CDR2 SVGAGI (reference sequence). The CDR3: CASSLRGSGSLDEQFF. The DNA for the CDR3 is TGTGCCAGCAGCCTCCGGGGTAGCGGGAGTTTAGATGAGCAGTTCTTC.

The count of this clone is one. J is TRBJ2-3 and V is TRBV9, with 12 nucleotides matching TRBD2. Germline CDR1 and CDR2: SGDLS and YYNGEE. The CDR3 has 17 residues. The V gene end was trimmed by 3 bases and the J gene end by 1 base; junction bases not matched to a gene: 6. The CDR3, as DNA: TGTGCCAGCAGCGCCACCTGGACTAGCGGGGGCACAGATACGCAGTATTTT. Translated, it gives CASSATWTSGGTDTQYF.

This chain's CDR3 is CASSGLAGTGEQFF. The CDR3 DNA follows: TGTGCCAGCAGCGGTTTAGCGGGAACAGGTGAGCAGTTCTTC. J is TRBJ2-1 and V is TRBV11-3, with 8 bases that match TRBD2. J gave up 9 bases and V 5 bases, and 9 bases lay outside the gene matches. Germline assignment: CDR1 SGHNT and CDR2 YENEEA. This CDR3 spans 14 amino acids.

The chain employs TRBV25-1 and TRBJ1-1; 7 bases agree with TRBD1. V was pared by 0 bases and J by 3 bases, with 10 bases of the junction left unmatched. Germline V CDR1 and CDR2: MGHDK, SYGVNS. The CDR3 is 17 residues long. CDR3: CASSEYFQGDLDTEAFF. The CDR3 coding sequence is TGTGCCAGCAGTGAATATTTCCAGGGGGATCTCGACACTGAAGCTTTCTTT. Full variable domain (remainder filled in from reference TRBV25-1 and TRBJ1-1): EADIYQTPRYLVIGTGKKITLECSQTMGHDKMYWYQQDPGMELHLIHYSYGVNSTEKGDLSSESTVSRIRTEHFPLTLESARPSHTSQYLCASSEYFQGDLDTEAFFGQGTRLTVV.

The rearrangement joins TRBV4-2 to TRBJ2-2; D might be TRBD1 (7 bases). Looked up from germline, CDR1 is LGHNA and CDR2 is YNFKEQ. Trimming pared 1 base from V and 14 bases from J, leaving 20 bases between. The CDR3 has 15 amino acids. The DNA of the CDR3 is TGTGCCAGCAGCCAAGCCCTCCCGGAGCAGGGGGGTCTGTTTTTT. This sequence encodes CASSQALPEQGGLFF.

The CDR3 region is CASSPIGGIYEQYF. CDR3 bases: TGTGCCAGCAGCCCGATTGGTGGCATCTACGAGCAGTACTTC. The V and J genes are TRBV7-2 and TRBJ2-7; D remains ambiguous. Germline V lookup: CDR1 SGHTA, CDR2 FQGNSA. The CDR3 spans 14 residues. V gave up 5 bases and J gave up 3 bases, with 14 bases separating them. Combining the CDR3 with reference TRBV7-2 and TRBJ2-7 gives the whole variable domain GAGVSQSPSNKVTEKGKDVELRCDPISGHTALYWYRQSLGQGLEFLIYFQGNSAPDKSGLPSDRFSAERTGGSVSTLTIQRTQQEDSAVYLCASSPIGGIYEQYFGPGTRLTVT.